This T cell receptor (beta chain) was sequenced for a study of glioma-infiltrating T cells (dated by TCRdb to the mid-2010s). The study in broad terms: The study sequenced TCR alpha- and beta-chain repertoires from glioma tissue, from non-neoplastic brain tissue and from matched peripheral blood mononuclear cells. The paired cohort was made up of three low-grade glioma patients, eight primary glioblastoma patients and three non-glioma patients who contributed non-neoplastic brain tissue. To measure how far tissue and blood T-cell populations diverged, each tissue-infiltrating repertoire was compared against the peripheral blood repertoire of the same patient.

The iRepertoire nested amplicon-rescue multiplex PCR (arm-PCR) platform was used to amplify TCR alpha and beta CDR3 regions from RNA. One-step reverse transcription and amplification used roughly 100-450 ng of tissue mRNA or PBMC total RNA as input. Following bead purification, Illumina adapters were added through a secondary multiplex PCR, and the libraries were then gel-purified between 200 and 400 bp. Internal 6-nucleotide barcodes were carried by the libraries and were used for demultiplexing. Libraries were sequenced on an Illumina MiSeq with 2x220 or 2x250 nucleotide paired-end reads. The original methods were these. Paired reads were merged with FLASH 1.2.11 and aligned to the GRCh37 human genome with BWA-MEM before extracting TRA and TRB reads. For V and J assignment, an IMGT-derived reference of cassette sequences and CDR3 motifs that included pseudogenes was used. Three-frame translation of reads was performed, and productive CDR3s were defined as those with a C...FGXG motif and no stop codons. Unique combinations of V-J cassette pair and CDR3 amino acid sequence were defined as clonotypes. Hamming distance filtering was applied to reads, with thresholds set by the sequence error rate of each sample in mapped regions. TCRdb cleaned the public reads at Q25 with fastp, built clones with MiXCR and kept in-frame beta chains. Records with the same CDR3 protein are collapsed into one entry carrying the most frequent genes and DNA. TCRdb, not the original authors, processed these V and J calls. This sample comprises approximately 110,000 distinct CDR3 sequences, roughly 24% of them detected only once. Clones ranked in the top ten supply roughly 15% of the sample.

Broad study findings and their caveats: VJ-independent divergence between tissue and blood was found to be below expectation in non-neoplastic patients but above expectation in all gliomas, particularly low-grade gliomas. Only a very small number of CDR3 sequences turned up in both tissue and blood, a result put down to high CDR3 diversity combined with limited sampling. The group comparisons were based on small numbers of patients: three non-neoplastic, three low-grade glioma and several glioblastoma patients.

In the germline V gene, CDR1 corresponds to LGHNA and CDR2 to YSLEER. V and J are truncated by 0 bases and 8 bases respectively, leaving an intervening sequence of 19 bases. The CDR3 measures 16 amino acids from cysteine to phenylalanine. Left in the record is the CDR3 DNA by itself, 48 bases read in frame from the first base. This clonotype came up many times. The antigen this receptor binds is unknown. Qualities for individual bases were not recorded, and no much larger clone is one base off. The sample consisted of glioma tissue, nonneoplastic brain tissue, or PBMCs (not recorded which). The sequence is built from TRBV4-3 and TRBJ1-2; a tentative D match to TRBD1 spans 5 bases. The receptor was derived from a human donor with low-grade glioma or glioblastoma, undergoing nonglioma brain surgery, or in good health (not recorded which). The CDR3 reads as follows: CASSQEWDPETFGYTF. The DNA sequence is TGCGCCAGCAGCCAAGAGTGGGACCCCGAGACTTTCGGCTACACCTTC.